Below, 2 T cell receptor beta chains from the same sample are listed, as sequenced in a study of naive CD8 T cells in extremely preterm neonates. Assay: immunoSEQ multiplex PCR; the TCRdb copy retains only in-frame clones and omits some. This table has approximately 6,500 clones, roughly 98% appearing once. Sequenced: naive CD8+ T cells from blood. The receptors were gathered from a human donor in good health.

The rearrangement uses TRBV30 and TRBJ1-2; D gene ambiguous. Germline V gives CDR1 GTSNPN, CDR2 SVGIG (reference sequence). The CDR3 length is 12 residues. The V gene lost 3 bases and the J gene lost 2 bases, with 7 bases spanning the gap. In nucleotides, the CDR3 is TGTGCCTGGAGCACAGTAAACTATGGCTACACCTTC. Amino acids: CAWSTVNYGYTF.

The V call is TRBV27, the J call TRBJ2-7; weak D call: TRBD1 (6 bases). Per germline, CDR1 MNHEY and CDR2 SMNVEV (reference sequence). V gave up 3 bases and J gave up 3 bases, with 9 bases separating them. The CDR3 loop spans 13 amino acids. CDR3 region: CASSLGRGYEQYF. DNA for the CDR3: TGTGCCAGCAGTTTGGGCAGGGGCTACGAGCAGTACTTC.